This T cell receptor (beta chain) was documented in a study of vaccination and CD4 T cells after COVID-19 (dated by TCRdb to between 2021 and 2024). Looking at the study overall: SARS-CoV-2 positivity had been established in the convalescent patients by nasal swab PCR, and mild disease was recorded in about 9 of these patients and severe disease in one. Post-COVID blood samples from convalescent patients were collected a median of around 100 days after diagnosis, with a range of 35 to 161 days. For stimulating the cultures, overlapping spike peptide pools were used, derived from SARS-CoV-2 as well as from the common cold coronaviruses HCoV-NL63, HCoV-OC43 and HCoV-229E. Post-vaccine blood samples were obtained a median of approximately 70 days after the second vaccine dose, with a range of about 14 to 250 days. In more than eight COVID-19 convalescent patients and several infection-naive healthy vaccine recipients, researchers compared the spike-specific CD4+ TCR repertoire from before mRNA vaccination with the repertoire from after. As controls, cultures received a CEFX viral epitope pool (the positive control), an HIV-1 Nef peptide pool (the negative control), or no peptide at all. Two doses of either the Pfizer-BioNTech BNT162b2 vaccine (n=8) or the Moderna mRNA-1273 vaccine (n=2) were administered to participants. In the convalescent cohort there were six males and four females, among whom were two Hispanic individuals, seven Caucasians, two Asians and one multiracial person. On the study overall, not on this receptor specifically: Among convalescent patients, a median about 90% of the SARS-CoV-2-reactive clones seen after vaccination appeared only after vaccination, which suggests priming specific to the vaccine. The median number of SARS-CoV-2-reactive clonotypes rose from 20 to 25 after infection to about 40 after vaccination, but the change was not significant. The number of convalescent patients in the study was relatively small, and the study did not examine early timepoints following natural infection. Nearly all vaccine-specific clones in convalescent patients (304 of 307) were mono-reactive for SARS-CoV-2 spike rather than cross-reactive with common cold coronaviruses.

Remarks on this clonotype: The clone's antigen remains unknown. Within one base of it there is no much larger clone, and no base qualities were kept.

The library relied on PCR. At the Johns Hopkins FTIC core, DNA from the cultured CD4+ T cells underwent TCR sequencing with the Oncomine TCR Beta short-read assay. The QIAamp micro DNA kit was used to extract genomic DNA from the cultured CD4+ T cells. The Oncomine TCR Beta libraries from cultured CD4+ T cells were pooled using unique dual indexes and then sequenced on an Illumina iSeq 100. In the source study's methods: Non-productive sequences were filtered out, and CDR3s that did not start with C, did not end with F or W, or were shorter than 7 amino acids were discarded. Antigen-specific clonotypes were identified with the MANAFEST web application by comparing peptide-stimulated wells with reference and other culture wells. An FDR below 0.05, an odds ratio above 5, and a productive frequency above 0.1% in at least two of three replicate wells were required for clones to be considered positive. Clonotypes that were significantly expanded in both SARS-CoV-2 spike wells and at least one common cold coronavirus spike condition were defined as cross-reactive. CDR3 homology was assessed with Levenshtein distances (stringdist) and unrooted phylogenetic trees (ape) in R version 3.6.1. TCRdb itself trimmed the public reads at Q25 with fastp, ran MiXCR and retained productive beta chains. Each CDR3 protein appears once, grouped with its most common genes and DNA. TCRdb, rather than the study authors, made the V and J calls. Present in this sample are about 12,000 distinct CDR3 sequences, approximately 62% of which were seen just once. The ten largest clones capture roughly 12% of the sample.

Sample treatment or condition, as interpreted from the label and publication: roughly ten-day PBMC culture with coronavirus spike peptide pools or control peptides (ViraFEST assay). The ViraFEST assay, used in the study, expanded antigen-specific T cells with peptide pools and then identified the expanded clonotypes through TCR sequencing. The positive SARS-CoV-2 PCR tests of the convalescent patients were dated from March to December 2020, before the Alpha, Beta and Delta variants emerged in the United States. About 2 million PBMCs per well were cultured in IMDM with roughly 4.8% human AB serum and 8 to 10 IU/ml IL-2, plus 10 ug/ml peptide pools. On days 3 and 7, half of the culture medium was replaced with fresh IL-2-containing medium. After 10 to 11 days of culture, CD4+ T cells were isolated by negative selection with the EasySep CD4+ T cell isolation kit. PBMCs were separated from whole blood using Ficoll-Paque Plus gradient centrifugation and then either used fresh or cryopreserved at -140C. In general, triplicate wells were set up for every culture condition.

The sequenced sample was CD4+ T cells from blood, cultured in vitro. This receptor was identified in a human donor who had recovered from COVID-19.

The nucleotide sequence is TGTGCCAGTAGGAGGGGAGGCAGGGGTTACGAGCAGTACTTC. It codes for CASRRGGRGYEQYF. This receptor chain uses TRBV2 and TRBJ2-7; the D segment is perhaps TRBD1 or TRBD2, each sharing 6 matched bases. Sequences SNHLY (CDR1) and FYNNEI (CDR2) are obtained from the germline V gene. V is shortened by 9 bases, J by 4 bases, and the region joining them spans 19 bases. CDR3 length: 14 amino acids, cysteine to phenylalanine. The retained sequence is limited to the CDR3, 42 bases, with the frame set at the first base.